This T cell receptor (beta chain) comes out of a study of shared clonotypes between healthy human individuals. In the study overall: Donors were two women and a few men aged 18 to 49.

This clone was detected once. Profiling relied on immunoSEQ multiplex PCR, and the TCRdb table lists in-frame clones only, not all of them. The data contain roughly 1,000,000 clones, around three quarters of them seen just once; the ten biggest clones take up 0.6% to 0.75%. Germline-derived CDR1 and CDR2 are ENHRY and SYGVKD. Unmatched junction bases numbered 6, after V lost 5 bases and J lost 5 bases. CDR3 length equals 14 residues. The sample consisted of memory CD4+ T cells from PBMCs. Subset defined: CD45RA-negative fraction. The TCR was taken from a man between 18 and 29 years old in good health. Some clones in this sample may be carry-over from other donors' samples. The genes are TRBV10-3 and TRBJ2-5, with 9 nucleotides matching TRBD1. CDR3 in DNA: TGTGCCATCAGTCATGGACAGGGGTTGGAGACCCAGTACTTC. This sequence encodes CAISHGQGLETQYF.